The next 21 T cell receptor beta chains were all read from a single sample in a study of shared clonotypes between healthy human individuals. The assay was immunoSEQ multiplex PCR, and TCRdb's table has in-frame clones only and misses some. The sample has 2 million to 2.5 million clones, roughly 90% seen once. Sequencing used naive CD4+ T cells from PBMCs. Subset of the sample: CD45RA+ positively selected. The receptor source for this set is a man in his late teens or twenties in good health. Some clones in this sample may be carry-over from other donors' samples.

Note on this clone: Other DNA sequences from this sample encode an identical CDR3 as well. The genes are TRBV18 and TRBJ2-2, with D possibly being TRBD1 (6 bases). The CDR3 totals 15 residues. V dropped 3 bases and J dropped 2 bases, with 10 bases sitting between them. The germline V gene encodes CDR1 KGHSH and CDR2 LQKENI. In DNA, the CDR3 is TGTGCCAGCTCACCGAGACAGGTTAACACCGGGGAGCTGTTTTTT. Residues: CASSPRQVNTGELFF.

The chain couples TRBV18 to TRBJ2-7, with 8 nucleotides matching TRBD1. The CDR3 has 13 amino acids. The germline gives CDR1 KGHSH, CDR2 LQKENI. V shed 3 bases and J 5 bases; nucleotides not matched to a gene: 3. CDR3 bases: TGTGCCAGCTCACCGGGACAGGCTCACGAGCAGTACTTC. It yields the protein CASSPGQAHEQYF.

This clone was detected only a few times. CDR3 nucleotides: TGTGCCAGCAATCCGGACGGGAATGAAGCTTTCTTT. It translates to CASNPDGNEAFF. The chain combines TRBV6-6 with TRBJ1-1, with D uncertain. The germline gives CDR1 MNHNY, CDR2 SVGAGI (reference sequence). The CDR3 contains 12 residues. Trimming cost V 7 bases and J 7 bases, with 13 bases left between them.

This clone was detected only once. CDR3 region: CASSYPGEQYF. The CDR3 DNA reads as TGTGCCAGCAGCTACCCCGGCGAGCAGTACTTC. V usage is TRBV7-9 and J usage is TRBJ2-7; D gene unclear. The CDR3 runs 11 residues. V dropped 4 bases and J dropped 6 bases, with 7 bases sitting between them. CDR1 is SEHNR and CDR2 is FQNEAQ in the germline V gene (reference sequence). The full variable domain, in which reference TRBV7-9 and TRBJ2-7 provide the parts outside the CDR3, is DTGVSQNPRHKITKRGQNVTFRCDPISEHNRLYWYRQTLGQGPEFLTYFQNEAQLEKSRLLSDRFSAERPKGSFSTLEIQRTEQGDSAMYLCASSYPGEQYFGPGTRLTVT.

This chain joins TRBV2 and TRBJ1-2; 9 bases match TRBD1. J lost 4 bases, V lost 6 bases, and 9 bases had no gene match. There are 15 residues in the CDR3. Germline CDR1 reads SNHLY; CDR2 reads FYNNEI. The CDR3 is CASRGQGSGTYGYTF. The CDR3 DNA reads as TGTGCCAGCAGGGGACAGGGCTCGGGAACCTATGGCTACACCTTC.

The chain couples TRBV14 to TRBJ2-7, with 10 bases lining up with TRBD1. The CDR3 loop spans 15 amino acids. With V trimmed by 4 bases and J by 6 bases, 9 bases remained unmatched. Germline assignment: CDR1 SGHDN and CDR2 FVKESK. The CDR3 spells CASSLWTGGHSEQYF. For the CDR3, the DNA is TGTGCCAGCAGCCTGTGGACAGGGGGGCACTCCGAGCAGTACTTC.

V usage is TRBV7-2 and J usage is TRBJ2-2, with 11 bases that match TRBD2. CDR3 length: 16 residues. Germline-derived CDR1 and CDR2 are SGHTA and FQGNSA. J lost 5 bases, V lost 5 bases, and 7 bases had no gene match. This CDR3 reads CASSPPSGRLTGELFF. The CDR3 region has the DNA TGTGCCAGCAGCCCACCTAGCGGGAGGCTTACCGGGGAGCTGTTTTTT.

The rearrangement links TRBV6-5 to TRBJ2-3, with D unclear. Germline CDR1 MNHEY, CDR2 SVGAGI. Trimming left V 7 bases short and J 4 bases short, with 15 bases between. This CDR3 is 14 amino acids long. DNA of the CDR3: TGTGCCAGCATTAGTATCCTTCAGCCAGATACGCAGTATTTT. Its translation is CASISILQPDTQYF.

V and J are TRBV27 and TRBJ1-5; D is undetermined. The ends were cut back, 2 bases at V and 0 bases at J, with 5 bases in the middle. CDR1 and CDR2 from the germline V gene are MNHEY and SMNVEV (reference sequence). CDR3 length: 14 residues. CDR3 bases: TGTGCCAGCAGTTTACAGTTTAGCAATCAGCCCCAGCATTTT. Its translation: CASSLQFSNQPQHF.

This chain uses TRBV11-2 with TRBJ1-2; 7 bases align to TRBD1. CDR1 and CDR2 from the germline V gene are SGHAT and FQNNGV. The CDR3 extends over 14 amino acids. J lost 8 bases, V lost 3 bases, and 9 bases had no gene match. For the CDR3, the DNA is TGTGCCAGCAGCTTCAGGCGGAACAGGGGCGGCTACACCTTC. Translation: CASSFRRNRGGYTF.

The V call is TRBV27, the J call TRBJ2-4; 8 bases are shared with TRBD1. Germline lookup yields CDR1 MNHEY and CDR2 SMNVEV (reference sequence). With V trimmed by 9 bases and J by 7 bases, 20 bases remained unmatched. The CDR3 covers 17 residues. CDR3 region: CASLPGQAFGSRNIQYF. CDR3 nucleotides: TGTGCCAGTCTACCGGGACAGGCCTTTGGAAGCAGGAACATTCAGTACTTC.

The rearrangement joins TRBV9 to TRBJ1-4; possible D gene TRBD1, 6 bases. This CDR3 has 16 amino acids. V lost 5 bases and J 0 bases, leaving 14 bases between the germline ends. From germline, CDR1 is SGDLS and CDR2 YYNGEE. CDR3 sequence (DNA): TGTGCCAGCAGTGAGGGGGGCCATGCAACTAATGAAAAACTGTTTTTT. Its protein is CASSEGGHATNEKLFF.

CDR3 region: CASSGLAGAYNEQFF. For the CDR3, the DNA is TGTGCCAGCAGTGGCCTAGCGGGGGCCTACAATGAGCAGTTCTTC. The V gene is TRBV6-4, the J gene TRBJ2-1; 10 nucleotides agree with TRBD2. Germline values: CDR1 MRHNA, CDR2 SNTAGT. V was pared by 4 bases and J by 2 bases, with 2 bases of the junction left unmatched. CDR3 length: 15 residues.

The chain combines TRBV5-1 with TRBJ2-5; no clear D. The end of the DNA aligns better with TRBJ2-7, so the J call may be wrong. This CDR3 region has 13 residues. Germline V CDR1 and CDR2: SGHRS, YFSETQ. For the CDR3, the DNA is TGCGCCAGCAGCTTGCGTACGGTCGGCGAGCAGTACTTC. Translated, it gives CASSLRTVGEQYF.

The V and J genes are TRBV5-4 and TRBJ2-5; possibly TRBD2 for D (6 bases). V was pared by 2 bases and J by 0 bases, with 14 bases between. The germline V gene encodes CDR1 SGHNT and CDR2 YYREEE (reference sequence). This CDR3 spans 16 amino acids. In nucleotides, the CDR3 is TGTGCCAGCAGCTTCCGAGGCGGGATGTACCAAGAGACCCAGTACTTC. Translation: CASSFRGGMYQETQYF.

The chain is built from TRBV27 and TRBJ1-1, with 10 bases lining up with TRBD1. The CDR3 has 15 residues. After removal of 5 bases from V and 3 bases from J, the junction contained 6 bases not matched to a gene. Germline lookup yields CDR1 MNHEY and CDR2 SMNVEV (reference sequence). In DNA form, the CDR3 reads TGTGCCAGCAGTCCAAGACAGGGGGCATACACTGAAGCTTTCTTT. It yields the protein CASSPRQGAYTEAFF.

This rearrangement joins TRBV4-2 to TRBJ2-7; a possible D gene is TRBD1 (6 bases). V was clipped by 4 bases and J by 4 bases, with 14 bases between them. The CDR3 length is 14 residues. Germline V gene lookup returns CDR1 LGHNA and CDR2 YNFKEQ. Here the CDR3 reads CASSRSDRLYEQYF. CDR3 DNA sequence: TGTGCCAGCAGCCGCTCCGACAGGCTTTACGAGCAGTACTTC.

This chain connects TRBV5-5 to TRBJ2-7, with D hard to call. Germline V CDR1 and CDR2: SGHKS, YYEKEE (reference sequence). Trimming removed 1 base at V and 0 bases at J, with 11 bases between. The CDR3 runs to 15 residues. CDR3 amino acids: CASSLRLRSSYEQYF. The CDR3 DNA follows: TGTGCCAGCAGCTTGCGTCTTCGAAGCTCCTACGAGCAGTACTTC.

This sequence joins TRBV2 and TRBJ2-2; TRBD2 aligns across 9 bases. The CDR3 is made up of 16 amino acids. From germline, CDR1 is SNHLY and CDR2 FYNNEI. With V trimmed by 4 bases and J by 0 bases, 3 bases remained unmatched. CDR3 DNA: TGTGCCAGCAGTGGTCTAGCGGGGACGAACACCGGGGAGCTGTTTTTT. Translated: CASSGLAGTNTGELFF.

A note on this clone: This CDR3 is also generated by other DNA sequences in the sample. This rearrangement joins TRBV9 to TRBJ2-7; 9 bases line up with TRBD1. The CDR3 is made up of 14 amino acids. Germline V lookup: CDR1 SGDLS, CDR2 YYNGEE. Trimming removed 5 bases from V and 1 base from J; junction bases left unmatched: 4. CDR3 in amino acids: CASSKGQGSYEQYF. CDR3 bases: TGTGCCAGCAGTAAGGGACAGGGATCCTACGAGCAGTACTTC.

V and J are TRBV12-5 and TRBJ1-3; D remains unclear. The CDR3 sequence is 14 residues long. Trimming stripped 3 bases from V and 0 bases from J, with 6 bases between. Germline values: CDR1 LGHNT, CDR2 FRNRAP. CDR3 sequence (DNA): TGTGCTAGTGGTTTTAGGAACTCTGGAAACACCATATATTTT. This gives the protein CASGFRNSGNTIYF. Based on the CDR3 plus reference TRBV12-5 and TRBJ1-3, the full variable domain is DARVTQTPRHKVTEMGQEVTMRCQPILGHNTVFWYRQTMMQGLELLAYFRNRAPLDDSGMPKDRFSAEMPDATLATLKIQPSEPRDSAVYFCASGFRNSGNTIYFGEGSWLTVV.